The clone carrying this T cell receptor (beta chain) was picked up many times. Its specificity is unknown. This entry comes from a study of CD8+CD57+ T cells in acquired aplastic anemia. Turning to the study itself: Across the sorted CD4+ and CD8+ cells, DNA amounts averaged approximately 3.1 ug. Healthy donors gave 10 million or so reads on average for CD4+ cells. The study's findings and limits: There were twenty-nine CD8+ CDR3 sequences that occurred in both patients and controls.

The germline V and J ends were trimmed by 5 bases and 0 bases, with 11 bases remaining between them. The CDR3 is made up of 14 amino acids. The germline V gene has CDR1 SQVTM and CDR2 ANQGSEA. Genomic DNA served as template for TCR beta VDJ and CDR3 profiling. TCRdb reprocessed the reads via MiXCR and lists one record per CDR3 protein. The profile shows over 150,000 distinct CDR3 sequences, around 40% of them singletons. The sample consisted of sorted CD4+, CD8+, or CD8+CD57+ T cells (not recorded which) from PBMCs. The sequence came from a human donor in good health. The chain combines TRBV29-1 with TRBJ2-1; D gene ambiguous. CDR3 residues: CSVQRSSSYNEQFF. CDR3 nucleotide sequence: TGCAGCGTTCAAAGGTCAAGCTCCTACAATGAGCAGTTCTTC.